This TCR beta chain comes out of a study of early T cells in non-severe SARS-CoV-2 infection. This clonotype was seen a few times. Its antigen is not known. Trimming took 5 bases from V and 9 from J; bases not matched to a gene: 10. The CDR3 extends over 14 amino acids. In the library, individual cDNA molecules carried attached unique molecular identifiers. TCRdb used MiXCR to reprocess the 5' RACE reads, holding one entry per CDR3 protein. Of 110,000 or so distinct CDR3 sequences detected, 12% appear once; the ten largest clones hold less than 3.5%. Study outcomes and limitations: Anti-spike CD8 responses were favored in VDJdb matching, and private and CD4 specificities were missed.

The material sequenced was whole blood. The clonotype comes from an adult who was a healthcare worker with PCR-confirmed SARS-CoV-2 infection or an uninfected control (not recorded which). The V gene is TRBV12-3 or TRBV12-4, the J gene TRBJ2-1; 7 bases align to TRBD1. The CDR3 coding sequence is TGTGCCAGCAGTCCACCGACAGGGCATACTGAGCAGTTCTTC. It codes for CASSPPTGHTEQFF.